The 6 T cell receptor beta chains given below trace back to one sample, sequenced in a study of T cell repertoires in cytomegalovirus infection. MiXCR, run by TCRdb on the reads, gives a single entry per CDR3 protein. This repertoire shows 100,000 to 150,000 distinct CDR3 sequences, 20% to 30% found once; its top ten account for roughly 35%. Their cognate antigens are unknown. Sequencing used PBMCs, sequenced either directly or after in vitro stimulation (not recorded which). These receptors were obtained from a human donor in good health (CMV status not recorded). Some clones in this sample may be carry-over from other donors' samples.

A few counts support this clonotype. The J gene is TRBJ2-3, the V gene TRBV12-5, with D tentatively TRBD1 (6 bases). This CDR3 region has 14 residues. CDR1 and CDR2 (germline): LGHNT, FRNRAP. Trimming took off 6 bases at V and 0 bases at J, with 10 bases between the two ends. Here the CDR3 DNA reads TGTGCTAGTGGCCCCGGACAGAGCACAGATACGCAGTATTTT. Translation: CASGPGQSTDTQYF.

V and J are TRBV4-1 and TRBJ2-1; D remains ambiguous. The CDR3 consists of 17 residues. The germline V gene encodes CDR1 MGHRA and CDR2 YSYEKL. Deletions cut 0 bases from V and 7 bases from J, with 19 bases between. Written as DNA, the CDR3 is TGCGCCAGCAGCCAAGAGTCTGTTTCTGGGGTAAAAAATGAGCAGTTCTTC. It specifies CASSQESVSGVKNEQFF.

V and J are TRBV5-6 and TRBJ2-5; D not certain. Germline CDR1 SGHDT, CDR2 YYEEEE. CDR3 size: 14 residues. V was trimmed by 0 bases and J by 4 bases, leaving 10 bases between them. CDR3: CASSLGPASETQYF. As DNA, the CDR3 is TGTGCCAGCAGCTTGGGCCCAGCTTCAGAGACCCAGTACTTC. Full variable domain (remainder filled in from reference TRBV5-6 and TRBJ2-5): DAGVTQSPTHLIKTRGQQVTLRCSPKSGHDTVSWYQQALGQGPQFIFQYYEEEERQRGNFPDRFSGHQFPNYSSELNVNALLLGDSALYLCASSLGPASETQYFGPGTRLLVL.

This clonotype has at least ten counts. V usage is TRBV7-6 and J usage is TRBJ2-5; D possibly corresponds to TRBD2 (5 bases). Per germline, CDR1 SGHVS and CDR2 FNYEAQ. The CDR3 has 15 amino acids. V gave up 4 bases and J gave up 2 bases, with 14 bases separating them. The CDR3 DNA reads TGTGCCAGCAGCTCAGCGGTTTTGAGGCAAGAGACCCAGTACTTC. It translates to CASSSAVLRQETQYF.

In this sample, this clonotype turned up many times. The CDR3 DNA sequence: TGTGCCAGCAGCTTAGCAGCGGGAGTTGGTACCGGGGAGCTGTTTTTT. Encoded protein: CASSLAAGVGTGELFF. The chain links TRBV7-9 to TRBJ2-2; 8 nucleotides match TRBD2. Germline values: CDR1 SEHNR, CDR2 FQNEAQ (reference sequence). The CDR3 covers 16 residues. V lost 0 bases, J lost 5 bases, and 5 bases stayed unmatched. The complete variable domain, with remaining parts taken from reference TRBV7-9 and TRBJ2-2, reads DTGVSQNPRHKITKRGQNVTFRCDPISEHNRLYWYRQTLGQGPEFLTYFQNEAQLEKSRLLSDRFSAERPKGSFSTLEIQRTEQGDSAMYLCASSLAAGVGTGELFFGEGSRLTVL.

In this sample, this clonotype turned up a few times. CDR3 bases: TGTGCCAGCAGTTTTGGGGTGTCTCAGCCCCAGCATTTT. Translating it yields CASSFGVSQPQHF. This rearrangement joins TRBV28 to TRBJ1-5; D is unclear. Between the trimmed V and J ends, which lost 3 bases and 6 bases, there was a span of 9 bases. Germline V lookup: CDR1 MDHEN, CDR2 SYDVKM. This CDR3 contains 13 residues.